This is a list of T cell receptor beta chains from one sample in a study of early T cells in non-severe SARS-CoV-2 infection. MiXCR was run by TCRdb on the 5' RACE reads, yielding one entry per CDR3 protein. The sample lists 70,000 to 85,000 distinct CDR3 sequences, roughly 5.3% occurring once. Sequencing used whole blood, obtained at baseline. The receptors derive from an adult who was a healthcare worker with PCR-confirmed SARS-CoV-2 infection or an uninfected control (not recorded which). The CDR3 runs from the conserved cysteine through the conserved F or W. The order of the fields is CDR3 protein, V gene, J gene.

CASRVGGQSYEQYF	TRBV27	TRBJ2-7
CSARVWGEQFF	TRBV20-1	TRBJ2-1
CASSFSGQGNEQFF	TRBV5-1	TRBJ2-1
CSAIAGADNEQFF	TRBV29-1	TRBJ2-1
CSGKGGVNTEAFF	TRBV20-1	TRBJ1-1
CASSKLSSGYEQYF	TRBV25-1	TRBJ2-7
CAQQAGDYNEQFF	TRBV7-9	TRBJ2-1
CSASGLNQETQYF	TRBV20-1	TRBJ2-5
CSGSGVGANVLTF	TRBV20-1	TRBJ2-6
CASSIGGTGELFF	TRBV19	TRBJ2-2
CSARGYSGREETQYF	TRBV20-1	TRBJ2-5
CASSRDRGRTGLDEQYF	TRBV18	TRBJ2-7
CASSPDRQATEAFF	TRBV7-9	TRBJ1-1
CASSAGTTSYEQYF	TRBV13	TRBJ2-7
CASSWSGEQYF	TRBV25-1	TRBJ2-7
CASRQMTEAFF	TRBV12-3/TRBV12-4	TRBJ1-1
CASSDRGQQETQYF	TRBV18	TRBJ2-5
CSGGTVDPGELFF	TRBV29-1	TRBJ2-2
CASSPTGGPYNEQFF	TRBV6-5	TRBJ2-1
CSAAGQGWDLGADTQYF	TRBV20-1	TRBJ2-3
CASSLPGQKETQYF	TRBV7-9	TRBJ2-5
CASSQDRLAGVGEQYF	TRBV4-2	TRBJ2-7
CASRGTRTYNEQFF	TRBV28	TRBJ2-1
CASRTQNTDSGANVLTF	TRBV5-1	TRBJ2-6
CASSVGLAAADEQFF	TRBV7-9	TRBJ2-1
CASSSRRSQETQYF	TRBV28	TRBJ2-5
CASAQGIGRSSYNEQFF	TRBV4-2	TRBJ2-1
CASSLGGQGYGYTF	TRBV28	TRBJ1-2
CASSPRGRSNEQFF	TRBV6-5	TRBJ2-1
CASSLAWEESPLHF	TRBV5-1	TRBJ1-6
CASSLYSVGTGELFF	TRBV11-3	TRBJ2-2
CASSQEPSVDIQYF	TRBV4-1	TRBJ2-4
CASSAPGLAGGLQETQYF	TRBV9	TRBJ2-5
CSASVSNYGYTF	TRBV20-1	TRBJ1-2
CSVVLDGYSEQYF	TRBV29-1	TRBJ2-7
CASKRDGGRGETQYF	TRBV28	TRBJ2-5
CASSQEGAGLGEQFF	TRBV3-1	TRBJ2-1
CASSLRQGRGEQYF	TRBV28	TRBJ2-7
CASSLETGYGYEQYF	TRBV5-4	TRBJ2-7
CSVPITHTGELFF	TRBV20-1	TRBJ2-2
CATSTPGKTEAFF	TRBV15	TRBJ1-1
CASSFLGSEQFF	TRBV27	TRBJ2-1
CASSQSGDTQYF	TRBV5-6	TRBJ2-3
CASSHQPGPGSNQPQHF	TRBV4-1	TRBJ1-5
CASSPLAGPNEQYF	TRBV6-5	TRBJ2-7
CASSSPLFYGYTF	TRBV7-9	TRBJ1-2
CASSLGTSGSTEQFF	TRBV7-9	TRBJ2-1
CASSPGLVSNEQFF	TRBV12-3/TRBV12-4	TRBJ2-1
CASSLGGLAGGLSYEQYF	TRBV7-8	TRBJ2-7